This T cell receptor (beta chain) is drawn from a study of cytomegalovirus exposure and HLA in healthy donors. General observations from the study: In a later analysis, around 18,000 TCR beta sequences were associated with HLA alleles at 0.05 false discovery rate. In a later analysis, TCR beta V- and J-gene trimming was associated with a missense DCLRE1C variant. A later analysis showed TCR association rates differing by HLA locus, peaking at DRB1 and lowest at HLA-C.

About this clone itself: The antigen is unknown.

Trimming removed 5 bases at V and 5 bases at J, with 7 bases between. Germline values: CDR1 SGHAT, CDR2 FQNNGV. This CDR3 spans 12 amino acids. PCR used 60 Vbeta primers and 13 Jbeta primers. Measured with immunoSEQ multiplex PCR; TCRdb has only the in-frame clones, and not every one. The sample includes over 110,000 clones, 70% to 85% of them seen just once. The sequenced material came from PBMCs. The rearrangement uses TRBV11-2 and TRBJ1-5, with D hard to call. The receptor was isolated from a male donor in good health and CMV-seronegative. CDR3 region: CASSPRDQPQHF. The CDR3 nucleotides read TGTGCCAGCAGCCCCCGGGATCAGCCCCAGCATTTT.